The next 14 T cell receptor beta chains were all read from a single sample in a study of blood T cell repertoires in COVID-19. TCRdb's table, derived via immunoSEQ multiplex PCR, lists solely in-frame clones and lacks some. The repertoire holds about 380,000 clones, with around 87% as singletons. The sequencing sample was made of PBMCs or T cells enriched from blood (not recorded which). The receptors come from a man aged 25 to 40 who had recovered from COVID-19.

This clone was observed a single time. The gene calls are TRBV5-5 and TRBJ1-3, with D tentatively TRBD1 (6 bases). The V and J ends lost 9 bases and 4 bases respectively, with 11 bases between them. The CDR3 contains 12 residues. Germline assignment: CDR1 SGHKS and CDR2 YYEKEE (reference sequence). For the CDR3, the DNA is TGTGCCACCACAGGGTCCGGAAACACCATATATTTT. Its protein is CATTGSGNTIYF.

The chain has TRBV3-1 (or the pseudogene TRBV3-2) and TRBJ1-5; possible D gene TRBD1, 6 bases. The CDR3 extends over 15 amino acids. V was pared by 1 base and J by 2 bases, with 9 bases between. Per germline, CDR1 LGHDT and CDR2 YNNKEL (reference sequence). The CDR3, as DNA: TGTGCCAGCAGCCAAGTAAGGACAGGCAATCAGCCCCAGCATTTT. Its protein product is CASSQVRTGNQPQHF.

This clone was counted once. This chain connects TRBV9 to TRBJ2-4; D possibly corresponds to TRBD2 (6 bases). The CDR3 consists of 15 residues. V was pared by 3 bases and J by 5 bases, with 15 bases between. Looked up from germline, CDR1 is SGDLS and CDR2 is YYNGEE. CDR3 sequence reads: CASSDMRGLENIQYF. The DNA for the CDR3 is TGTGCCAGCAGCGATATGCGGGGTCTAGAAAACATTCAGTACTTC.

The sample holds one count of this clone. The rearrangement uses TRBV6-1 and TRBJ1-1, with D possibly TRBD1 on 5 matching bases. V dropped 2 bases and J dropped 10 bases, with 8 bases sitting between them. Germline CDR1 and CDR2: MNHNS and SASEGT. The CDR3 sequence is 11 residues long. For the CDR3, the DNA is TGTGCCAGCAGTGAACCGGGACTAGCTTTCTTT. Its translation: CASSEPGLAFF.

The chain uses TRBV11-2 and TRBJ1-2, with 7 bases aligning to TRBD1. Per the germline V gene, CDR1 is SGHAT and CDR2 is FQNNGV. J gave up 4 bases and V 6 bases, and 5 bases lay outside the gene matches. The CDR3 sequence is 13 residues long. CDR3 sequence reads: CASSLQGTYGYTF. The CDR3 DNA sequence: TGTGCCAGCAGTTTACAGGGGACCTATGGCTACACCTTC.

The rearrangement uses TRBV14 and TRBJ1-6; unclear D gene. This CDR3 contains 15 residues. The V end was cut by 4 bases, the J end by 1 base, with 8 bases between. Germline CDR1 and CDR2: SGHDN and FVKESK. The DNA of the CDR3 is TGTGCCAGCAGCCTCCGACAATCCTATAATTCACCCCTCCACTTT. Translation gives CASSLRQSYNSPLHF.

The rearrangement uses TRBV30 and TRBJ1-3; no firm D call. In germline, CDR1 is GTSNPN, CDR2 SVGIG (reference sequence). The CDR3 loop spans 16 amino acids. V was cut by 0 bases and J by 0 bases, with 12 bases left in between. The CDR3 DNA reads TGTGCCTGGAGTGTACGGGTGGCCGTCTCTGGAAACACCATATATTTT. Translation: CAWSVRVAVSGNTIYF. The variable domain in full, completed from reference TRBV30 and TRBJ1-3, reads SQTIHQWPATLVQPVGSPLSLECTVEGTSNPNLYWYRQAAGRGLQLLFYSVGIGQISSEVPQNLSASRPQDRQFILSSKKLLLSDSGFYLCAWSVRVAVSGNTIYFGEGSWLTVV.

The chain combines TRBV14 with TRBJ1-2; 10 bases map to TRBD1. CDR3 length: 15 amino acids. Per germline, CDR1 SGHDN and CDR2 FVKESK. With V trimmed by 3 bases and J by 1 base, 2 bases remained unmatched. The CDR3 nucleotides read TGTGCCAGCAGCCACGGGACAGGGGTTAACTATGGCTACACCTTC. It is translated as CASSHGTGVNYGYTF.

This clone was detected only a few times. V and J are TRBV3-1 (or the pseudogene TRBV3-2) and TRBJ2-7, with TRBD2 identical over 13 bases. The CDR3 has 15 residues. V gave up 2 bases and J gave up 9 bases; unmatched junction bases: 7. Germline CDR1 LGHDT, CDR2 YNNKEL (reference sequence). CDR3 protein: CASSQITSGGAGQYF. The CDR3 coding sequence is TGTGCCAGCAGCCAAATAACTAGCGGGGGGGCCGGGCAGTACTTC.

The chain is built from TRBV3-1 (or the pseudogene TRBV3-2) and TRBJ2-1; the match to TRBD2 covers 10 bases. Germline V lookup: CDR1 LGHDT, CDR2 YNNKEL (reference sequence). J was trimmed by 9 bases and V by 1 base; bases with no gene match: 6. The CDR3 consists of 15 residues. CDR3 sequence: CASSQASGGLREQFF. CDR3 DNA sequence: TGTGCCAGCAGCCAAGCTAGCGGGGGTTTACGTGAGCAGTTCTTC.

This chain joins TRBV2 and TRBJ2-7, with a possible D match to TRBD2 (6 bases). In germline, CDR1 is SNHLY, CDR2 FYNNEI. V was shortened by 6 bases and J by 3 bases, with 9 bases between the two germline ends. This CDR3 has 12 amino acids. CDR3 coding DNA: TGTGCCAGCAGGATTAGCGGCTACGAGCAGTACTTC. Its protein is CASRISGYEQYF.

This clone has more than one count but fewer than ten. The same CDR3 is also encoded by other DNA sequences in this sample. This sequence joins TRBV9 and TRBJ1-1, with D maybe TRBD1 (6 bases). Germline CDR1 is SGDLS and CDR2 is YYNGEE. This CDR3 has 13 residues. Trimming left V 2 bases short and J 1 base short, with 6 bases between. CDR3 in DNA: TGTGCCAGCAGCGTGACAGGGAACACTGAAGCTTTCTTT. Its protein product is CASSVTGNTEAFF.

This chain joins TRBV5-6 and TRBJ2-7, with 9 bases that match TRBD2. The CDR3 extends over 15 amino acids. The V and J ends lost 4 bases and 3 bases, in that order; junction bases with no gene match: 8. Per the germline V gene, CDR1 is SGHDT and CDR2 is YYEEEE. CDR3: CASSGGSGGLYEQYF. CDR3 coding DNA: TGTGCCAGCAGCGGAGGTAGCGGGGGACTCTACGAGCAGTACTTC.

This clone was seen more than once but under ten times. The chain employs TRBV24-1 and TRBJ2-2, with D uncertain. CDR1 is KGHDR and CDR2 is SFDVKD in the germline V gene. The CDR3 is 12 amino acids. Trimming removed 6 bases at V and 5 bases at J, with 6 bases between. The CDR3, as DNA: TGTGCCACCAGTCACGGTACCGGGGAGCTGTTTTTT. It specifies CATSHGTGELFF.